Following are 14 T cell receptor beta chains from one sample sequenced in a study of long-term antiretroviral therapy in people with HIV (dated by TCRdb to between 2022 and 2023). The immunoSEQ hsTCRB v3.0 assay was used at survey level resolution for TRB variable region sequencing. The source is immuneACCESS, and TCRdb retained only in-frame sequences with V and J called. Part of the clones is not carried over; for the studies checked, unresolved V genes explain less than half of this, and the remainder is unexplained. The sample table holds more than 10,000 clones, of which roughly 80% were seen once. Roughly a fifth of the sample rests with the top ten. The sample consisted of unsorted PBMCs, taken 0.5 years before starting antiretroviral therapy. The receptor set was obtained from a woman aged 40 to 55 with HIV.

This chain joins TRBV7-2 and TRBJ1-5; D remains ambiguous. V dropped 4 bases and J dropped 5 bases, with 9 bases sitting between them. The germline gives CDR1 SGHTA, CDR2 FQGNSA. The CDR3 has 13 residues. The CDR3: CASSSYRDQPQHF. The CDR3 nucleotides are TGTGCCAGCAGCTCCTACCGAGATCAGCCCCAGCATTTT.

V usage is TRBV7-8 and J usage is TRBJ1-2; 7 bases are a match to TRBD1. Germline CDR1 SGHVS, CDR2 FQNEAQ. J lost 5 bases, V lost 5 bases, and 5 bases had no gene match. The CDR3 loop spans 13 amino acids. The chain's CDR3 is CASSIGTDYGYTF. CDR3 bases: TGTGCCAGCAGCATCGGGACAGATTATGGCTACACCTTC.

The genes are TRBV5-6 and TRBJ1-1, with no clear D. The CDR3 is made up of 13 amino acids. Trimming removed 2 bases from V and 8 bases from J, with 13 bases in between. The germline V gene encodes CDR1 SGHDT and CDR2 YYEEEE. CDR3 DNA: TGTGCCAGCAGCTTCGGACTAACCCCCGAAGCTTTCTTT. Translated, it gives CASSFGLTPEAFF.

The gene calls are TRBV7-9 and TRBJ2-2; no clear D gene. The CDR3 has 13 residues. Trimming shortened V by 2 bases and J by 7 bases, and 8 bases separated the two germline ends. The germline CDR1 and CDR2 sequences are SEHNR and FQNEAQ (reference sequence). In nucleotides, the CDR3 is TGTGCCAGCAGCTTATTTGACGGCGGGGAGCTGTTTTTT. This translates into CASSLFDGGELFF.

In DNA, the CDR3 is TGCGCCAGCAGCTTCGAAGCTGGCAAAGAGCATGGCTACACCTTC. It codes for CASSFEAGKEHGYTF. This rearrangement joins TRBV5-1 to TRBJ1-2; the D is unclear. Germline V gene sequence: CDR1 SGHRS, CDR2 YFSETQ. The CDR3 has 15 residues. Trimming removed 2 bases from V and 6 bases from J, with 17 bases in between.

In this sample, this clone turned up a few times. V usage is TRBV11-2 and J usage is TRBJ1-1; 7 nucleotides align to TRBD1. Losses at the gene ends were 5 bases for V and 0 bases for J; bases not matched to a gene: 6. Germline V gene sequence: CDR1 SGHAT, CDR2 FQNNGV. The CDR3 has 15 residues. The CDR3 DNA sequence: TGTGCCAGCAGCCCCCACAGGGGCTTGAACACTGAAGCTTTCTTT. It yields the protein CASSPHRGLNTEAFF.

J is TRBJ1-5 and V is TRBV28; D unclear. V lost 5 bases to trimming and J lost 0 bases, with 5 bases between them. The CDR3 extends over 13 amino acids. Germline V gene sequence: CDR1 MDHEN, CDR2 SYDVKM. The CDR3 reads CASSPNSNQPQHF. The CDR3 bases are TGTGCCAGCAGTCCCAATAGCAATCAGCCCCAGCATTTT.

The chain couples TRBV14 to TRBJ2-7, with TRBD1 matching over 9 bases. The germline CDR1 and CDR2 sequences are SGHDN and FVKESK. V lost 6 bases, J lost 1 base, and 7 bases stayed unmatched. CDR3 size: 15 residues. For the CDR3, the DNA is TGTGCCAGCAGTAAACAGGGGGCATGGTCCTACGAGCAGTACTTC. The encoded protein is CASSKQGAWSYEQYF.

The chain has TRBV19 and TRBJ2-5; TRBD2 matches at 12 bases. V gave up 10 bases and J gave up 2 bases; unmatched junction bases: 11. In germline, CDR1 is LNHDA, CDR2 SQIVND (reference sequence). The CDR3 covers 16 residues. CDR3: CATSLGLAGGQETQYF. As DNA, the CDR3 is TGTGCCACCTCCCTGGGGCTAGCGGGGGGGCAAGAGACCCAGTACTTC. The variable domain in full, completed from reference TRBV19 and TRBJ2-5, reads DGGITQSPKYLFRKEGQNVTLSCEQNLNHDAMYWYRQDPGQGLRLIYYSQIVNDFQKGDIAEGYSVSREKKESFPLTVTSAQKNPTAFYLCATSLGLAGGQETQYFGPGTRLLVL.

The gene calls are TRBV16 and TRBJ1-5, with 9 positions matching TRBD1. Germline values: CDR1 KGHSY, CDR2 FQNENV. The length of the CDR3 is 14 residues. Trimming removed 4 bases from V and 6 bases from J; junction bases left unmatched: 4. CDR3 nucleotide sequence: TGTGCCAGCAGCCCTACAGGGGGCTCTCAGCCCCAGCATTTT. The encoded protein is CASSPTGGSQPQHF.

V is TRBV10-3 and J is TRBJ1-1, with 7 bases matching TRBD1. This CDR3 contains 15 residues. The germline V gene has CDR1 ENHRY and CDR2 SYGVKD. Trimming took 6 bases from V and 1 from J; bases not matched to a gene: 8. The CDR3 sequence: CAIRATGAENTEAFF. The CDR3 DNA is TGTGCCATCAGAGCAACAGGGGCCGAGAACACTGAAGCTTTCTTT.

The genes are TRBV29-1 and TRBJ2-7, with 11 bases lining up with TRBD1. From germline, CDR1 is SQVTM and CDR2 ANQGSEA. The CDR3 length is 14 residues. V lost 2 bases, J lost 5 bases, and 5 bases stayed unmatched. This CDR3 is CSVEPGQGVDEQYF. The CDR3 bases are TGCAGCGTTGAACCGGGACAGGGGGTCGACGAGCAGTACTTC.

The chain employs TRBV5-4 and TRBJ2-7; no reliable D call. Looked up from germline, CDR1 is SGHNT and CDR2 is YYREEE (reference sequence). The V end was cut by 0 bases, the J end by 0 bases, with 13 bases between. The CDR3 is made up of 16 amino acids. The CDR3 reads CASSLVGRGSSYEQYF. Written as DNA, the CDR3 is TGTGCCAGCAGCTTGGTTGGTCGCGGTAGCTCCTACGAGCAGTACTTC.

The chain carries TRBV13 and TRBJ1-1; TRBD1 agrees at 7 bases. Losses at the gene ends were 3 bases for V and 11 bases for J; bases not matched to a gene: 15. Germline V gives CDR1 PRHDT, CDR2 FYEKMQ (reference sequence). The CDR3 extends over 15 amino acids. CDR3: CASSFGKGASHDAFF. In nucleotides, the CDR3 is TGTGCCAGCAGCTTCGGGAAGGGGGCGAGCCACGACGCTTTCTTT.